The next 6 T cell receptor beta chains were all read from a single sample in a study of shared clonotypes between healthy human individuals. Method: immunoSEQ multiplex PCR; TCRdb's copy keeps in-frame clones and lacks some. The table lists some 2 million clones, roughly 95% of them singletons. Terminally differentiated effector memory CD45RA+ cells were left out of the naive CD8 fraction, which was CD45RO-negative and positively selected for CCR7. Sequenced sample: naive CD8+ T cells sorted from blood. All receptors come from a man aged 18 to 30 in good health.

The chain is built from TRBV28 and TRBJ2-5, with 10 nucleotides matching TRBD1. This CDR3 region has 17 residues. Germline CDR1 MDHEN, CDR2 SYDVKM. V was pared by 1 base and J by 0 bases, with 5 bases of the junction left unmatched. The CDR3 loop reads CASSLFGQGDYQETQYF. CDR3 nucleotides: TGTGCCAGCAGTTTATTCGGACAGGGGGATTACCAAGAGACCCAGTACTTC.

CDR3 in DNA: TGTGCCAGCAGCTTGGGGCAGCTCTCCTATAATTCACCCCTCCACTTT. It specifies CASSLGQLSYNSPLHF. The chain employs TRBV5-6 and TRBJ1-6; unclear D gene. From germline, CDR1 is SGHDT and CDR2 YYEEEE. Trimming removed 0 bases from V and 0 bases from J, with 7 bases in between. CDR3 size: 16 residues.

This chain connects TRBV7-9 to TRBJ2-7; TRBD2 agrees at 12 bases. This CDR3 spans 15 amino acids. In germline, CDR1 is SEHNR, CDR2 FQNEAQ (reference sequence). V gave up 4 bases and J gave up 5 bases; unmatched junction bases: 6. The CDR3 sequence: CASSSSSGRAHEQYF. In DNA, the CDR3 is TGTGCCAGCAGCTCGTCTAGCGGGAGGGCTCACGAGCAGTACTTC.

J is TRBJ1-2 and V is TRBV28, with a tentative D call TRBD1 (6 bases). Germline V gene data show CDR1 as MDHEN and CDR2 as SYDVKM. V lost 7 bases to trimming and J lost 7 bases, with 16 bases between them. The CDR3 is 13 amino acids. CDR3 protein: CASIAEQGSGYTF. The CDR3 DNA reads TGTGCCAGCATAGCCGAACAGGGCTCTGGCTACACCTTC.

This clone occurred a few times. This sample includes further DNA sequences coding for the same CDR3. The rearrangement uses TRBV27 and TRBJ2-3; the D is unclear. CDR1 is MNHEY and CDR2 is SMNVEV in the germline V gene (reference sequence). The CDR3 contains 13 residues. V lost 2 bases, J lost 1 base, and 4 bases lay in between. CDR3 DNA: TGTGCCAGCAGTTTAGGCGGCACAGATACGCAGTATTTT. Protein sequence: CASSLGGTDTQYF.

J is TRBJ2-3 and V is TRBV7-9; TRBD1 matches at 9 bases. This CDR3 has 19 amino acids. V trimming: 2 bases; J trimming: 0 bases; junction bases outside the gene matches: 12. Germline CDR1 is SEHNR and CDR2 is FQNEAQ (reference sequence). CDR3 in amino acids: CASSLTSPGTGYSTDTQYF. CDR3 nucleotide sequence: TGTGCCAGCAGCTTAACTTCCCCCGGGACAGGGTATAGCACAGATACGCAGTATTTT. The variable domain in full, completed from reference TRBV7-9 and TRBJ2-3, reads DTGVSQNPRHKITKRGQNVTFRCDPISEHNRLYWYRQTLGQGPEFLTYFQNEAQLEKSRLLSDRFSAERPKGSFSTLEIQRTEQGDSAMYLCASSLTSPGTGYSTDTQYFGPGTRLTVL.